This TCR beta chain derives from a study of T cell changes during pregnancy in multiple sclerosis. J was trimmed by 9 bases and V by 0 bases; bases with no gene match: 6. The CDR3 length is 15 residues. Germline V gene sequence: CDR1 MGHRA, CDR2 YSYEKL. TCRdb's table, derived via immunoSEQ multiplex PCR, lists solely in-frame clones and lacks some. The sample gives roughly 50,000 clones, about 90% of which show up once; approximately 1.1% is in the top ten. The V gene is TRBV4-1, the J gene TRBJ2-3, with TRBD2 matching 10 bases. The clonotype originates from a female donor in good health, enrolled as a control in a pregnancy study. The specimen comprised peripheral blood, sampled after pregnancy. CDR3 in DNA: TGCGCCAGCAGCCAAGATCTAGCGGGGGAAAGGACGCAGTATTTT. Translating it yields CASSQDLAGERTQYF.